The clone carrying this T cell receptor beta chain was counted a few times. Its antigen is unidentified. This specimen belongs to a study of spatial heterogeneity in lung cancer. Study at large: Each time, sequencing found more beta-chain sequences than alpha-chain sequences.

Trimming took 8 bases from V and 0 from J, leaving 33 bases between them. The CDR3 sequence is 21 residues long. Germline assignment: CDR1 KGHDR and CDR2 SFDVKD. As for time point: sample taken at primary tumor resection. MiXCR, applied by TCRdb to the 5' RACE reads, yields one record per CDR3 protein. Altogether tens of thousands of distinct CDR3 sequences are present, around 7.5% being singletons, with the ten largest covering approximately 30%. Study-level results: Blood carried ubiquitous expanded tumor TCRs more at resection than follow-up.

The chain has TRBV24-1 and TRBJ1-1; D gene ambiguous. Sequencing was performed on PBMCs, taken at surgery. The clonotype was recovered from a male donor with early-stage non-small cell lung cancer. CDR3 residues: CATTKSSGPSPAPIMNTEAFF. The CDR3 DNA reads TGTGCCACCACCAAATCCTCTGGGCCCTCACCGGCTCCTATCATGAACACTGAAGCTTTCTTT.